The present entry profiles one T cell receptor (beta chain) with its context. This record comes from a study of OX40 agonist ivuxolimab in advanced cancers. Study overall: Every 2 weeks, ivuxolimab was infused into the patients intravenously at between 0.01 and 10 mg/kg.

Trimming cost V 4 bases and J 4 bases, with 14 bases left between them. The CDR3 runs 14 residues. CDR1 is SGHNT and CDR2 is YYREEE in the germline V gene (reference sequence). Sequencing used immunoSEQ multiplex PCR; TCRdb keeps in-frame clones, though not all of them. The sample shows 95,000 to 100,000 clones, about 86% of them seen only once. The sample here was CD4+ or CD8+ T cells sorted from blood, taken in a trial of the OX40 agonist ivuxolimab. The rearrangement links TRBV5-4 to TRBJ1-2, with D perhaps TRBD1 (5 bases). This receptor was taken from an adult with an advanced solid tumor such as melanoma, head and neck, liver or kidney cancer. The CDR3 here is CASSPGGFLYGYTF. The CDR3 bases are TGTGCCAGCAGCCCCGGGGGGTTCCTCTATGGCTACACCTTC.